The 30 T cell receptor delta chains given below trace back to one sample, sequenced in a study of gamma-delta chains in newborns, infants, children (dated by TCRdb to between 2018 and 2020). Instrument used: Illumina MiSeq. Via CATT, TCRdb reprocessed the public reads, and rows with identical DNA were then joined. Present in this sample are approximately 12,000 delta-chain clones, around 9% of which were seen just once. Together, the top ten hold roughly 3.8% of the sample. The source material was blood. These receptors all come from a child who was a newborn, infant or young child, either healthy, febrile or measles-vaccinated (not recorded which).

The rearrangement uses TRDV2 and TRDJ3, with 9 bases identical to TRDD3. The ends lost 2 bases at V and 0 bases at J; junction bases unmatched: 19. This CDR3 spans 23 amino acids. Germline CDR1 and CDR2: GEAIGNYY and EKD. The CDR3 DNA is TGTGCCTGTGACAGTGTAGGACTGGGGGACCACACATTTTTCTCCTGGGACACCCGACAGATGTTTTTC. Protein sequence: CACDSVGLGDHTFFSWDTRQMFF.

This chain links TRDV2 with TRDJ1; 13 bases are shared with TRDD3. The J gene was not available in TCRdb and was assigned here by matching the DNA to germline segments. Germline V gene sequence: CDR1 GEAIGNYY, CDR2 EKD. V shed 4 bases, J shed 7 bases, and the junction held 35 bases outside the gene matches. The CDR3 is made up of 24 amino acids. CDR3: CACDPIRASPVPSTGGYDDFKLIF. CDR3 nucleotide sequence: TGTGCCTGTGATCCCATCCGGGCCTCCCCAGTCCCTAGTACTGGGGGATACGACGACTTTAAACTCATCTTT.

The gene calls are TRDV2 and TRDJ3, with 8 bases identical to TRDD3. Germline V gene sequence: CDR1 GEAIGNYY, CDR2 EKD. The CDR3 totals 21 residues. V gave up 3 bases and J gave up 0 bases; unmatched junction bases: 15. CDR3 loop: CACDSGLWGTASSWDTRQMFF. The CDR3 DNA reads TGTGCCTGTGACTCTGGCCTCTGGGGGACCGCAAGCTCCTGGGACACCCGACAGATGTTTTTC.

The V and J genes are TRDV2 and TRDJ3; 13 positions match TRDD3. In the absence of a J gene in TCRdb, the DNA was matched to germline to assign it here. CDR1 and CDR2 (germline): GEAIGNYY, EKD. This CDR3 has 20 residues. With V trimmed by 2 bases and J by 3 bases, 9 bases remained unmatched. CDR3 in DNA: TGTGCCTGTGACATCTTACTGGGGGATACGCTTAACTGGGACACCCGACAGATGTTTTTC. Protein product: CACDILLGDTLNWDTRQMFF.

The chain couples TRDV1 to TRDJ1; 12 bases map to TRDD3. Here the J gene was assigned by germline matching of the DNA, as TCRdb has none. Germline CDR1 TSWWSYY, CDR2 QGS. Losses at the gene ends were 6 bases for V and 8 bases for J; bases not matched to a gene: 10. CDR3 size: 15 residues. The CDR3 loop reads CALGDLTGGYSKLIF. CDR3 coding DNA: TGTGCTCTTGGTGACCTGACTGGGGGATACTCAAAACTCATCTTT.

The chain uses TRDV2 and TRDJ1; D may be TRDD3 (6 bases). This CDR3 is 16 amino acids long. Looked up from germline, CDR1 is GEAIGNYY and CDR2 is EKD. V dropped 3 bases and J dropped 8 bases, with 24 bases sitting between them. The CDR3 protein is CACDALERGSHSKLIF. The CDR3 DNA reads TGTGCCTGTGACGCCCTCGAGCGGGGATCGCATAGCAAACTCATCTTT.

By share of the sample, this clone is medium-sized. This chain joins TRDV2 and TRDJ3, with D perhaps matching TRDD3 (5 bases). The CDR3 is 17 amino acids. V was clipped by 2 bases and J by 0 bases, with 10 bases between them. Germline loops: CDR1 GEAIGNYY, CDR2 EKD. The CDR3 reads CACDNTGTSWDTRQMFF. CDR3 sequence (DNA): TGTGCCTGTGACAATACTGGTACCTCCTGGGACACCCGACAGATGTTTTTC.

This clone was observed a handful of times. The sample has other DNA sequences that encode this CDR3 too. The rearrangement joins TRDV2 to TRDJ1; possibly TRDD3 for D (6 bases). The V gene's germline CDR1 is GEAIGNYY and CDR2 EKD. The CDR3 totals 15 residues. Trimming stripped 0 bases from V and 4 bases from J, with 14 bases between. In DNA, the CDR3 is TGTGCCTGTGACACCGTTGGATACTTAGGCGATAAACTCATCTTT. Translation gives CACDTVGYLGDKLIF.

This chain connects TRDV2 to TRDJ1; TRDD3 aligns across 12 bases. TCRdb is silent on the J gene; assignment here came from matching the DNA to germline. This CDR3 has 19 residues. Germline assignment: CDR1 GEAIGNYY and CDR2 EKD. V shed 0 bases, J shed 2 bases, and the junction held 12 bases outside the gene matches. The CDR3 spells CACDTVVAGGYDMTDKLIF. The CDR3, as DNA: TGTGCCTGTGACACCGTAGTTGCTGGGGGATACGATATGACCGATAAACTCATCTTT.

This clone has a handful of counts. Other DNA sequences in the sample encode the same CDR3. The rearrangement uses TRDV2 and TRDJ1, with 8 bases matching TRDD3. CDR1 is GEAIGNYY, CDR2 EKD, per germline. The CDR3 length is 17 residues. The J segment lost 0 bases and the V segment lost 0 bases, leaving 8 bases of the junction unmatched. CDR3 sequence reads: CACDTVGDRSYTDKLIF. For the CDR3, the DNA is TGTGCCTGTGACACCGTGGGGGATCGTTCGTACACCGATAAACTCATCTTT.

This chain links TRDV2 with TRDJ1, with TRDD3 as a possible D gene (6 bases). TCRdb offers no J gene call, so here the DNA was matched to germline to obtain one. V gave up 0 bases and J gave up 3 bases, with 25 bases separating them. The germline V gene encodes CDR1 GEAIGNYY and CDR2 EKD. This CDR3 has 19 residues. In DNA, the CDR3 is TGTGCCTGTGACACCGTTGGGGAATGGGGGGTACGTACACCCGATAAACTCATCTTT. Protein product: CACDTVGEWGVRTPDKLIF.

CDR3 protein: CAGVARGIRIWRYTDKLIF. The CDR3 DNA sequence: TGTGCAGGGGTGGCAAGGGGGATACGAATCTGGCGGTACACCGATAAACTCATCTTT. The J gene is TRDJ1, the V gene TRAV29/DV5; 10 bases are shared with TRDD3. The J gene is not listed in TCRdb, so it was assigned here from a DNA match to germline. The CDR3 length is 19 residues. CDR1 and CDR2 from the germline V gene are NSMFDY and ISSIKDK. The ends lost 6 bases at V and 0 bases at J; junction bases unmatched: 20. Looking up the rest from reference TRAV29/DV5 and TRDJ1 gives the full variable domain: DQQVKQNSPSLSVQEGRISILNCDYTNSMFDYFLWYKKYPAEGPTFLISISSIKDKNEDGRFTVFLNKSAKHLSLHIVPSQPGDSAVYFCAGVARGIRIWRYTDKLIFGKGTRVTVEP.

This clone was detected only a few times. The V call is TRDV2, the J call TRDJ2; D might be TRDD3 (6 bases). Germline V gene data show CDR1 as GEAIGNYY and CDR2 as EKD. This CDR3 is 16 amino acids long. Trimming cost V 0 bases and J 8 bases, with 18 bases left between them. As DNA, the CDR3 is TGTGCCTGTGACACCCTGGGGATGCCTCGCGGGGCACAACTCTTCTTT. Encoded protein: CACDTLGMPRGAQLFF.

J is TRDJ1 and V is TRDV2; 13 nucleotides match TRDD3. With V trimmed by 4 bases and J by 0 bases, 4 bases remained unmatched. The CDR3 has 16 amino acids. The germline CDR1 and CDR2 sequences are GEAIGNYY and EKD. The CDR3 sequence: CACELLGDTDTDKLIF. The CDR3 bases are TGTGCCTGTGAACTACTGGGGGATACGGACACCGATAAACTCATCTTT.

J is TRDJ1 and V is TRAV29/DV5; unclear D gene. Germline assignment: CDR1 NSMFDY and CDR2 ISSIKDK. Trimming left V 1 base short and J 3 bases short, with 13 bases between. CDR3 length: 14 residues. The CDR3 sequence is CAASQVLMADKLIF. The DNA for the CDR3 is TGTGCAGCAAGCCAGGTACTGATGGCCGATAAACTCATCTTT.

This clone has just a few counts. One end of the junction varies from germline; a read error may be responsible. The J gene is TRDJ3, the V gene TRDV2; D is possibly TRDD3 (6 bases). Germline-derived CDR1 and CDR2 are GEAIGNYY and EKD. This CDR3 is built from 18 residues. The CDR3 sequence: CACGTMGGGSWDTRQMFF. The CDR3 region has the DNA TGTGCCTGTGGCACCATGGGGGGTGGCTCCTGGGACACCCGACAGATGTTTTTC.

To note about this clone: Germline and junction disagree at one end, which may indicate a read error. The gene calls are TRDV2 and TRDJ2; 10 bases are shared with TRDD3. The CDR3 contains 16 residues. Germline CDR1 is GEAIGNYY and CDR2 is EKD. CDR3 loop: CARDSVGDTNGAQLFF. The CDR3 DNA sequence: TGTGCCCGTGACAGTGTGGGGGATACAAATGGAGCACAACTCTTCTTT.

This clone showed up just a few times. The chain couples TRDV2 to TRDJ3, with D possibly TRDD3 on 5 matching bases. Germline V gene sequence: CDR1 GEAIGNYY, CDR2 EKD. V gave up 3 bases and J gave up 0 bases, with 14 bases separating them. This CDR3 comprises 18 residues. CDR3 sequence: CACDSMGPSSWDTRQMFF. CDR3 in DNA: TGTGCCTGTGACTCGATGGGGCCCAGCTCCTGGGACACCCGACAGATGTTTTTC.

This clone was observed a handful of times. V usage is TRDV2 and J usage is TRDJ1, with D possibly matching TRDD3 (6 bases). The V gene lost 2 bases and the J gene lost 3 bases, with 18 bases spanning the gap. Germline CDR1 GEAIGNYY, CDR2 EKD. This CDR3 is built from 16 residues. CDR3 bases: TGTGCCTGTGACAGTATCTCTCTTGGGGGTCCCGATAAACTCATCTTT. This sequence encodes CACDSISLGGPDKLIF.

This clone was counted only a few times. The CDR3 is CACDTAGTGGYKNGSWDTRQMFF. In DNA, the CDR3 is TGTGCCTGTGACACCGCGGGGACTGGGGGATACAAGAACGGTTCCTGGGACACCCGACAGATGTTTTTC. This rearrangement joins TRDV2 to TRDJ3; TRDD3 matches at 12 bases. The J segment lost 1 base and the V segment lost 0 bases, leaving 15 bases of the junction unmatched. CDR3 length: 23 residues. CDR1 GEAIGNYY and CDR2 EKD come from the germline V gene.

The chain joins TRDV2 to TRDJ1; 9 nucleotides line up with TRDD3. V dropped 1 base and J dropped 0; count of bases not matched to a gene: 8. Germline-derived CDR1 and CDR2 are GEAIGNYY and EKD. This CDR3 spans 17 amino acids. The CDR3 nucleotides read TGTGCCTGTGACACATTATTACTGGGGGAAGACACCGATAAACTCATCTTT. Amino acids: CACDTLLLGEDTDKLIF.

Of note for this clone: One junction end does not reproduce the germline sequence, and a read error may be involved. The chain has TRDV2 and TRDJ1, with D unresolved. This CDR3 has 15 residues. The V gene's germline CDR1 is GEAIGNYY and CDR2 EKD. The CDR3 region is CARDTVAPEADKLIF. The CDR3 DNA is TGTGCCCGTGACACCGTGGCCCCAGAGGCCGATAAACTCATCTTT.

This clone has a handful of counts. This rearrangement joins TRDV2 to TRDJ1, with 9 bases matching TRDD3. Germline lookup yields CDR1 GEAIGNYY and CDR2 EKD. Trimming at V came to 3 bases and at J to 2 bases, leaving 6 bases not matched to a gene. The CDR3 consists of 15 residues. CDR3 sequence (DNA): TGTGCCTGTGACTTACTGGGGGAAAAAACCGATAAACTCATCTTT. Residues: CACDLLGEKTDKLIF.

This chain uses TRDV2 with TRDJ1; 7 nucleotides align to TRDD3. With 2 bases clipped from V and 1 base from J, the junction kept 3 bases outside the gene matches. The CDR3 has 14 residues. Germline V CDR1 and CDR2: GEAIGNYY, EKD. CDR3 protein: CACDKLGPTDKLIF. Written as DNA, the CDR3 is TGTGCCTGTGACAAACTGGGGCCCACCGATAAACTCATCTTT.

The chain joins TRDV2 to TRDJ1; TRDD3 might be the D (6 bases). Germline assignment: CDR1 GEAIGNYY and CDR2 EKD. The CDR3 length is 18 residues. V was clipped by 0 bases and J by 3 bases, with 22 bases between them. CDR3 protein: CACDTVGRLGIGPDKLIF. The CDR3 bases are TGTGCCTGTGACACCGTTGGACGCCTGGGGATTGGGCCCGATAAACTCATCTTT.

This chain links TRDV2 with TRDJ1; TRDD3 agrees at 9 bases. There are 14 residues in the CDR3. Per germline, CDR1 GEAIGNYY and CDR2 EKD. After removal of 2 bases from V and 5 bases from J, the junction contained 5 bases not matched to a gene. CDR3: CACDNLGDSDKLIF. The CDR3, as DNA: TGTGCCTGTGACAACCTGGGGGATTCGGATAAACTCATCTTT.

This clone came up a few times. The genes are TRDV2 and TRDJ3; TRDD3 agrees at 9 bases. CDR3 length: 23 residues. J lost 0 bases, V lost 1 base, and 18 bases had no gene match. Germline values: CDR1 GEAIGNYY, CDR2 EKD. CDR3 DNA: TGTGCCTGTGACACTTCACCTGTACTGGGGGACCCGACCAGCTCCTGGGACACCCGACAGATGTTTTTC. As protein: CACDTSPVLGDPTSSWDTRQMFF.

The chain couples TRDV2 to TRDJ1, with 8 nucleotides matching TRDD3. Unmatched junction bases numbered 11, after V lost 3 bases and J lost 0 bases. Germline V CDR1 and CDR2: GEAIGNYY, EKD. CDR3 length: 17 amino acids. The CDR3, as DNA: TGTGCCTGTGACGCCTTACTGGTGGGGGATTACACCGATAAACTCATCTTT. Translated, it gives CACDALLVGDYTDKLIF.

This clone was observed a handful of times. This sequence joins TRDV1 and TRDJ1; 7 nucleotides agree with TRDD3. The CDR3 has 15 residues. Germline V gene sequence: CDR1 TSWWSYY, CDR2 QGS. The junction had 13 bases not matched to a gene; V was cut back by 6 bases and J by 6 bases. The CDR3 reads CALGEGAVGGYKLIF. CDR3 nucleotide sequence: TGTGCTCTTGGAGAGGGGGCCGTCGGGGGATATAAACTCATCTTT.

This clone was seen a handful of times. The chain uses TRDV2 and TRDJ1, with 12 nucleotides matching TRDD3. This CDR3 is 19 amino acids long. CDR1 and CDR2 from the germline V gene are GEAIGNYY and EKD. V trimming: 3 bases; J trimming: 0 bases; junction bases outside the gene matches: 13. In nucleotides, the CDR3 is TGTGCCTGTGACCCCTTACTGGGGGATACCCTCCGGTACACCGATAAACTCATCTTT. Translating gives CACDPLLGDTLRYTDKLIF.